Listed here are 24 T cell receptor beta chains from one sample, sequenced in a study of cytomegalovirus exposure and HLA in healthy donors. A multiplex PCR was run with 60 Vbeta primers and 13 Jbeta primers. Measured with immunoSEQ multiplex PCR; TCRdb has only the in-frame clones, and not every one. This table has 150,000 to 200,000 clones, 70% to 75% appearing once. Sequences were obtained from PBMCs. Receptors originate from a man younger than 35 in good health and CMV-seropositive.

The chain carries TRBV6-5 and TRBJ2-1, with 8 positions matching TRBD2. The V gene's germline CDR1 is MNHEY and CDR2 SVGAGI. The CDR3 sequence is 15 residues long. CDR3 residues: CATKPGSGAYNEQFF. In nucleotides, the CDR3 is TGTGCAACCAAGCCAGGTAGCGGGGCCTACAATGAGCAGTTCTTC.

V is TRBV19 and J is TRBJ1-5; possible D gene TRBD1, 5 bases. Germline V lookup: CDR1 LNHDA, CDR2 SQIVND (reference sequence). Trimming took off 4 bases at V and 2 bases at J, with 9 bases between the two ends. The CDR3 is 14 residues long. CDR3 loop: CASSKSGGNQPQHF. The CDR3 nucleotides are TGTGCCAGTAGTAAGTCGGGGGGCAATCAGCCCCAGCATTTT.

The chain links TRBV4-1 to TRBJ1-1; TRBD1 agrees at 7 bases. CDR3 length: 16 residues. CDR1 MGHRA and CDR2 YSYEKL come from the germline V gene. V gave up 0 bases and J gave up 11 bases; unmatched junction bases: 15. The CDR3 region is CASSQDLRDSHRGAFF. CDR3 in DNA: TGCGCCAGCAGCCAAGATCTTCGGGACAGCCACCGAGGGGCTTTCTTT.

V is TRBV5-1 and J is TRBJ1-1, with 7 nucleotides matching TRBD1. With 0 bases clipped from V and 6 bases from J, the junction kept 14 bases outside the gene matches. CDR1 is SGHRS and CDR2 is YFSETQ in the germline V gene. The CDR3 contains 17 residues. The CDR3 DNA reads TGCGCCAGCAGCTTGGCTGTCGCAGGGGGGTTTAGCCCTGAAGCTTTCTTT. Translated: CASSLAVAGGFSPEAFF.

In DNA, the CDR3 is TGTGCCAGCAGAAGGGGGGGTCAGAACACTGAAGCTTTCTTT. As protein: CASRRGGQNTEAFF. The rearrangement links TRBV27 to TRBJ1-1, with a weak D call TRBD1 (6 bases). Trimming stripped 6 bases from V and 1 base from J, with 12 bases between. This CDR3 comprises 14 residues. Germline CDR1 MNHEY, CDR2 SMNVEV (reference sequence).

The CDR3 here is CASSAQGQGSPLHF. The CDR3 DNA is TGTGCCAGCAGTGCCCAGGGGCAAGGATCACCCCTCCACTTT. The rearrangement joins TRBV2 to TRBJ1-6; possibly TRBD1 for D (6 bases). The V gene's germline CDR1 is SNHLY and CDR2 FYNNEI. The CDR3 has 14 amino acids. V was cut by 4 bases and J by 10 bases, with 14 bases left in between.

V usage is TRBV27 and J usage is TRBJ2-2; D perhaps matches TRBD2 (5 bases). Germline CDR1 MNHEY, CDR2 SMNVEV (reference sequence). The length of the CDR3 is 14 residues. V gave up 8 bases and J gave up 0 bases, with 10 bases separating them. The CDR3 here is CASGSGANTGELFF. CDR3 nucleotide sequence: TGTGCCAGCGGAAGCGGAGCGAACACCGGGGAGCTGTTTTTT.

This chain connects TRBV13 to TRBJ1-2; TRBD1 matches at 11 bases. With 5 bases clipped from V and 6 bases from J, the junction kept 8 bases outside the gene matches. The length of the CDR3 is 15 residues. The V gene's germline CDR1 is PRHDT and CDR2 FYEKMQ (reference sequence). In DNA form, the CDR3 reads TGTGCCAGCAGCAAGGGACAGGGGGAACGTGATGGCTACACCTTC. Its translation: CASSKGQGERDGYTF.

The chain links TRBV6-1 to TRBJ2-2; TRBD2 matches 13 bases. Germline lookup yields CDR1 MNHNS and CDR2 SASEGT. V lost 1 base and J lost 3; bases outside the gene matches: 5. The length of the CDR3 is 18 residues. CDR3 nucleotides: TGTGCCAGCAGTGAAGGACTAGCGGGAGGATCCTACACCGGGGAGCTGTTTTTT. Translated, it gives CASSEGLAGGSYTGELFF.

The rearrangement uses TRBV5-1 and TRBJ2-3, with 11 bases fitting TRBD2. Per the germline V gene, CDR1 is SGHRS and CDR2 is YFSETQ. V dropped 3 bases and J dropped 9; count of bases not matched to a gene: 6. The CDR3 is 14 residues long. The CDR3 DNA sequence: TGCGCCAGCAGCTCCCCGACTAGCGGGGAAACGCAGTATTTT. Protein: CASSSPTSGETQYF.

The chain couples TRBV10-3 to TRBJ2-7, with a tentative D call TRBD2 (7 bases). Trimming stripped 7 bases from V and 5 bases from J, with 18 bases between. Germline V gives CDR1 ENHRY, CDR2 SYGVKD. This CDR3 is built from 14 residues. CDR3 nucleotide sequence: TGTGCCATCACCCAGGGGACTACTTTTAACGAGCAGTACGTC. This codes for CAITQGTTFNEQYV.

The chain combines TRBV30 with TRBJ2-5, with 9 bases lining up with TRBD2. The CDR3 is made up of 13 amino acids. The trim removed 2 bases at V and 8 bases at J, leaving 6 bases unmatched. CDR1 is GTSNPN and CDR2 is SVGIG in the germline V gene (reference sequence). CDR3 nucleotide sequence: TGTGCCTGGAGTTCCTCTAGCGGGAACACCCAGTACTTC. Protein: CAWSSSSGNTQYF.

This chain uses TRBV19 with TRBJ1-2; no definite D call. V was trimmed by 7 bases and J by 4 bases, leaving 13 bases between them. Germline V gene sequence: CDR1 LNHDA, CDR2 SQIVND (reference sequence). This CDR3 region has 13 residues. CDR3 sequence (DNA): TGTGCCAGTACCCTTTCTGTCAGCTATGGCTACACCTTC. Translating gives CASTLSVSYGYTF. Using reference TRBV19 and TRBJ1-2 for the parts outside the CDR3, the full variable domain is DGGITQSPKYLFRKEGQNVTLSCEQNLNHDAMYWYRQDPGQGLRLIYYSQIVNDFQKGDIAEGYSVSREKKESFPLTVTSAQKNPTAFYLCASTLSVSYGYTFGSGTRLTVV.

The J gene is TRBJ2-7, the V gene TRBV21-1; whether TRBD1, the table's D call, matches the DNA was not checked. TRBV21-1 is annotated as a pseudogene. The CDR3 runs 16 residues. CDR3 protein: CASSLGRGAPSYEQYV. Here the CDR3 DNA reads TGTGCCAGCAGCCTCGGACGTGGGGCCCCTTCCTACGAGCAGTACGTC.

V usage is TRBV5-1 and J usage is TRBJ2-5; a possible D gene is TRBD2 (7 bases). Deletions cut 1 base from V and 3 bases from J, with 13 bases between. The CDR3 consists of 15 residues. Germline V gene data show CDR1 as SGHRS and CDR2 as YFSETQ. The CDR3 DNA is TGCGCCAGCAGCTTGCAAACAGGGAGGGAAGAGACCCAGTACTTC. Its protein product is CASSLQTGREETQYF.

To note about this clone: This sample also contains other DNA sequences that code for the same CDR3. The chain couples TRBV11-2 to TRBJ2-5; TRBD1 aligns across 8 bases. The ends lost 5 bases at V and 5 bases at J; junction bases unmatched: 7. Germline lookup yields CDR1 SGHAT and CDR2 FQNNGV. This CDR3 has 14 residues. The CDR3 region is CASSPTGGRETQYF. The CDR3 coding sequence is TGTGCCAGCAGCCCCACAGGGGGAAGGGAGACCCAGTACTTC.

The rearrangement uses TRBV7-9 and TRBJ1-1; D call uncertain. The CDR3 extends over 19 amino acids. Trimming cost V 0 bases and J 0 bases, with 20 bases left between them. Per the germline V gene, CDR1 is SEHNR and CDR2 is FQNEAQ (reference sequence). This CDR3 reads CASSLANRMVGLMNTEAFF. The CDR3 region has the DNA TGTGCCAGCAGCTTAGCCAATCGTATGGTTGGGCTGATGAACACTGAAGCTTTCTTT. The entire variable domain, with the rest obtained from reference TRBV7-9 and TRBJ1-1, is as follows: DTGVSQNPRHKITKRGQNVTFRCDPISEHNRLYWYRQTLGQGPEFLTYFQNEAQLEKSRLLSDRFSAERPKGSFSTLEIQRTEQGDSAMYLCASSLANRMVGLMNTEAFFGQGTRLTVV.

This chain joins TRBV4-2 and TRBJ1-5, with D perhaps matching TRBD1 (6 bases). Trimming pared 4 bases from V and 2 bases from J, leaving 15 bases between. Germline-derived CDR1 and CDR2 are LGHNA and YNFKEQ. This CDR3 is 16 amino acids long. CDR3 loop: CASSPGADGRNQPQHF. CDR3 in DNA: TGTGCCAGCAGCCCAGGGGCTGATGGGCGCAATCAGCCCCAGCATTTT.

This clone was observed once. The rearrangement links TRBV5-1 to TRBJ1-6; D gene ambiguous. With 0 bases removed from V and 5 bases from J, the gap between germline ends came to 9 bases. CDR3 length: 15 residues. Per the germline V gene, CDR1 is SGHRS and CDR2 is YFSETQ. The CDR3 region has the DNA TGCGCCAGCAGCTTGGACAGCCTTGATAATTCACCCCTCCACTTT. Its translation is CASSLDSLDNSPLHF.

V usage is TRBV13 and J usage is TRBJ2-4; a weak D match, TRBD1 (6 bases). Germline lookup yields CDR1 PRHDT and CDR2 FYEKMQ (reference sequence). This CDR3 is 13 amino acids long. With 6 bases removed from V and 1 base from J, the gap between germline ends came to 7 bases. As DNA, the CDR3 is TGTGCCAGCAGTCAGGGGGCCAAAAACATTCAGTACTTC. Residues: CASSQGAKNIQYF.

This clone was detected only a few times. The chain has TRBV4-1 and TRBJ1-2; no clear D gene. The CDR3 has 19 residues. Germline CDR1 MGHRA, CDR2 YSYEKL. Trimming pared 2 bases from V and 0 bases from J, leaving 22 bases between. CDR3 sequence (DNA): TGCGCCAGCAGCCAAAGTCAACAACTAGGGAGCTTCGCTAACTATGGCTACACCTTC. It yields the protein CASSQSQQLGSFANYGYTF.

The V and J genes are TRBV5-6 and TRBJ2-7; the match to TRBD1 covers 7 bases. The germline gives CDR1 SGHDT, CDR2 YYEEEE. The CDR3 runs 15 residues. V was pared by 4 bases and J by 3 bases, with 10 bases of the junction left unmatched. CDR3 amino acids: CASSLYPDRVYEQYV. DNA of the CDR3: TGTGCCAGCAGCCTATATCCCGACAGGGTCTACGAGCAGTACGTC.

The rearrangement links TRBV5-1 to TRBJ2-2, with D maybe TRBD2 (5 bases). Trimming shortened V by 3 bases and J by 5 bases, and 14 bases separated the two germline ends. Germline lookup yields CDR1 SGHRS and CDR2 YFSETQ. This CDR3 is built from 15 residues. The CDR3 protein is CASSSPGGSTGELFF. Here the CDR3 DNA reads TGCGCCAGCAGCTCCCCCGGCGGGTCTACCGGGGAGCTGTTTTTT.

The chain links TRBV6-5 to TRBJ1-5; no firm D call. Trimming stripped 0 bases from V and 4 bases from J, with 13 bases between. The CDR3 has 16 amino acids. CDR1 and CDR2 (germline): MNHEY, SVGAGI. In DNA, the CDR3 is TGTGCCAGCAGTTACTCGAGCCCGTTCGGGAATCAGCCCCAGCATTTT. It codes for CASSYSSPFGNQPQHF.